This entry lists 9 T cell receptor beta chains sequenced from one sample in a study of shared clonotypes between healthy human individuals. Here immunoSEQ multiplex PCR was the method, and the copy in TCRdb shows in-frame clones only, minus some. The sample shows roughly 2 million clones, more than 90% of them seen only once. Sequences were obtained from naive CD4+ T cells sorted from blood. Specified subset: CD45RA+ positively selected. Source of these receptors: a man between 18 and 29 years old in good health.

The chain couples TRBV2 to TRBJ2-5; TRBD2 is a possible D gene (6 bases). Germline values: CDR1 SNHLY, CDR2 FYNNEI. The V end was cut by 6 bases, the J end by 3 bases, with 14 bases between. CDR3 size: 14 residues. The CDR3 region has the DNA TGTGCCAGCAGGTCCCTAGCGAAGGAAGAGACCCAGTACTTC. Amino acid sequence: CASRSLAKEETQYF. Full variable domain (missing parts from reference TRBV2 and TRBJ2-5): EPEVTQTPSHQVTQMGQEVILRCVPISNHLYFYWYRQILGQKVEFLVSFYNNEISEKSEIFDDQFSVERPDGSNFTLKIRSTKLEDSAMYFCASRSLAKEETQYFGPGTRLLVL.

The CDR3 sequence: CASSRDRGGNTEAFF. The CDR3 bases are TGTGCCAGCAGCCGAGACCGGGGAGGGAACACTGAAGCTTTCTTT. The chain couples TRBV11-1 to TRBJ1-1; D gene unclear. V lost 5 bases and J 1 base, leaving 14 bases between the germline ends. Germline CDR1 and CDR2: SGHAT and FQDESV (reference sequence). This CDR3 has 15 residues.

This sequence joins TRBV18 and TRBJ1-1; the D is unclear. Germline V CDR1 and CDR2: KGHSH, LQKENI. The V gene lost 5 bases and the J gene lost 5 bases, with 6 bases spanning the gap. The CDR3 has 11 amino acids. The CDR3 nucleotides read TGTGCCAGCTCAGGGAGGACTGAAGCTTTCTTT. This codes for CASSGRTEAFF.

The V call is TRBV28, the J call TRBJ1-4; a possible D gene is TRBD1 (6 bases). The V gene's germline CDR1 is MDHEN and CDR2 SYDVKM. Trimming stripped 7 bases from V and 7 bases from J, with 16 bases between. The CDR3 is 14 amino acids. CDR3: CASNDNRVFEKLFF. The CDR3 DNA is TGTGCCAGCAATGACAACAGGGTTTTTGAAAAACTGTTTTTT.

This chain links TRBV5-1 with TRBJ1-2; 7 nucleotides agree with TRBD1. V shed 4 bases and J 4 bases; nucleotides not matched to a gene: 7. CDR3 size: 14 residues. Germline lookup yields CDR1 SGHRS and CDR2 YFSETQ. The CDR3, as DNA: TGCGCCAGCAGCACCCTACAGGGGAGCTATGGCTACACCTTC. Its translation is CASSTLQGSYGYTF.

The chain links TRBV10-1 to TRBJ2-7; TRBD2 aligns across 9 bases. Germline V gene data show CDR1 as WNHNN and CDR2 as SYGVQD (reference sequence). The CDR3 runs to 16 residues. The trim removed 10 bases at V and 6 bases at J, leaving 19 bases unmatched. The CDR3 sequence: CATQKAGGPGVGEQYF. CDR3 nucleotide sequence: TGCGCCACTCAGAAGGCGGGAGGGCCTGGGGTCGGCGAGCAGTACTTC.

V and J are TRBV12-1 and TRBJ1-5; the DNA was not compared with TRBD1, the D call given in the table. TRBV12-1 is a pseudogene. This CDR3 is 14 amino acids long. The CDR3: CASKIQGGNQPQHF. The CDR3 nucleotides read TGTGCCAGCAAAATTCAGGGTGGCAATCAGCCCCAGCATTTT.

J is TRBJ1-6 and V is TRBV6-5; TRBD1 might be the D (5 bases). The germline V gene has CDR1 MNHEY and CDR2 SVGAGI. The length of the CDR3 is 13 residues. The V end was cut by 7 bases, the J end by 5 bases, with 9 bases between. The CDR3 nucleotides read TGTGCCAGCAAGGGACTTGATAATTCACCCCTCCACTTT. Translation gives CASKGLDNSPLHF.

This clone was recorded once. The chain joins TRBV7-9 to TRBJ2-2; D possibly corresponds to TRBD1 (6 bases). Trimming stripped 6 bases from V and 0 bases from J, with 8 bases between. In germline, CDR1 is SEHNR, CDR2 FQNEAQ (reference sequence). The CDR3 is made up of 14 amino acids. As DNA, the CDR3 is TGTGCCAGCAGAACAGGGACGAACACCGGGGAGCTGTTTTTT. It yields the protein CASRTGTNTGELFF.